Following are 30 T cell receptor beta chains from one sample sequenced in a study of blood T cells in healthy people across ages. It was with a sample-barcoded 5' primer and a J-beta primer mix that a second PCR of roughly 7 to 12 cycles was run. Via MiXCR, TCRdb re-called the 5' RACE reads, giving one row per CDR3 protein. This sample has some 880,000 distinct CDR3 sequences, with 35% to 40% found just once. The sequenced sample consisted of blood. The receptors here all came from a man aged 18 to 30 in good health.

This clonotype was recorded a few times. The chain couples TRBV5-1 to TRBJ2-1; 8 bases are a match to TRBD1. CDR1 is SGHRS and CDR2 is YFSETQ in the germline V gene. With 2 bases clipped from V and 9 bases from J, the junction kept 4 bases outside the gene matches. The CDR3 length is 13 residues. The CDR3 DNA reads TGCGCCAGCAGCTTTCAGGGGGCCGGTGAGCAGTTCTTC. Encoded protein: CASSFQGAGEQFF.

V is TRBV4-1 and J is TRBJ1-1; 7 nucleotides match TRBD1. Looked up from germline, CDR1 is MGHRA and CDR2 is YSYEKL. V dropped 6 bases and J dropped 0; count of bases not matched to a gene: 10. The CDR3 consists of 16 residues. The CDR3: CASSLRQGGMNTEAFF. CDR3 bases: TGCGCCAGCAGTCTCCGACAGGGTGGCATGAACACTGAAGCTTTCTTT.

With regard to this clonotype: One base away lies a much larger clone, so this may be a sequencing read error. The CDR3 DNA reads TGTGCCAGCAGCCAAGATACGAACTATGGCTACACCTTC. Translation: CASSQDTNYGYTF. The rearrangement uses TRBV4-2 and TRBJ1-2, with D hard to call. The germline V and J ends were trimmed by 0 bases and 2 bases, with 4 bases remaining between them. The CDR3 is 13 amino acids. From germline, CDR1 is LGHNA and CDR2 YNFKEQ.

With regard to this clonotype: One end of the junction does not line up with germline, which may come from a read error. The chain has TRBV9 and TRBJ1-2, with TRBD1 matching over 10 bases. Germline loops: CDR1 SGDLS, CDR2 YYNGEE. This CDR3 spans 16 amino acids. This CDR3 is CACSAPGTGANYGYTF. CDR3 nucleotide sequence: TGTGCCTGCAGCGCCCCGGGGACAGGGGCTAACTATGGCTACACCTTC.

The CDR3 is CASRPTGVHQPQHF. The CDR3 region has the DNA TGTGCCAGCAGACCGACAGGGGTGCATCAGCCCCAGCATTTT. V is TRBV12-3 or TRBV12-4 and J is TRBJ1-5; TRBD1 matches 8 bases. The CDR3 spans 14 residues. The V and J ends lost 6 bases and 5 bases, in that order; junction bases with no gene match: 6.

The chain employs TRBV14 and TRBJ2-1; 7 nucleotides align to TRBD2. Per germline, CDR1 SGHDN and CDR2 FVKESK. CDR3 length: 13 residues. V lost 3 bases to trimming and J lost 7 bases; unmatched junction nucleotides: 3. CDR3 nucleotide sequence: TGTGCCAGCAGCCAGCTCGGGGGGAATGAGCAGTTCTTC. Its protein is CASSQLGGNEQFF.

This clonotype has just a few counts. V is TRBV18 and J is TRBJ1-6; weak D call: TRBD1 (5 bases). In germline, CDR1 is KGHSH, CDR2 LQKENI. Trimming took off 6 bases at V and 3 bases at J, with 12 bases between the two ends. The CDR3 runs 15 residues. CDR3 nucleotides: TGTGCCAGCTCCGGCGGGACGGACTATAATTCACCCCTCCACTTT. This translates into CASSGGTDYNSPLHF.

This chain uses TRBV12-5 with TRBJ1-2; D gene unclear. Germline CDR1 and CDR2: LGHNT and FRNRAP. The V end was cut by 0 bases, the J end by 4 bases, with 24 bases between. This CDR3 contains 19 residues. CDR3 sequence (DNA): TGTGCTAGTGGTTTGGTACGGTTAGGGAGCGCCCCGCTCCCCTATGGCTACACCTTC. This sequence encodes CASGLVRLGSAPLPYGYTF. Together with reference TRBV12-5 and TRBJ1-2, the CDR3 gives the full variable domain: DARVTQTPRHKVTEMGQEVTMRCQPILGHNTVFWYRQTMMQGLELLAYFRNRAPLDDSGMPKDRFSAEMPDATLATLKIQPSEPRDSAVYFCASGLVRLGSAPLPYGYTFGSGTRLTVV.

This chain connects TRBV20-1 to TRBJ2-1; 8 bases align to TRBD1. The J call is doubtful: the DNA matches TRBJ2-7 better. The CDR3 length is 15 residues. The germline V gene has CDR1 DFQATT and CDR2 SNEGSKA (reference sequence). Here the CDR3 DNA reads TGCAGTGCCCATAGACAGGGGAGGCCCTACAATGAGCAGTACTTC. Protein: CSAHRQGRPYNEQYF.

This chain links TRBV12-3 or TRBV12-4 with TRBJ2-1; the match to TRBD2 covers 9 bases. TRBJ2-7 matches the DNA end more closely, so the J call is doubtful. CDR3 length equals 16 residues. The CDR3 protein is CASSFLGGGGFNEQYF. The CDR3 DNA reads as TGTGCCAGCAGTTTCTTGGGCGGGGGGGGCTTTAATGAGCAGTACTTC.

The chain has TRBV27 and TRBJ2-3, with 9 bases aligning to TRBD1. J lost 4 bases, V lost 0 bases, and 8 bases had no gene match. Looked up from germline, CDR1 is MNHEY and CDR2 is SMNVEV (reference sequence). The CDR3 has 17 amino acids. This CDR3 reads CASSLSEGDRDSDTQYF. CDR3 in DNA: TGTGCCAGCAGTTTATCTGAAGGGGACAGGGACTCAGATACGCAGTATTTT.

The CDR3 DNA sequence: TGCAGTGCTAGAGATCGAAGCGAGCAGGGAAGGGCTAACTATGGCTACACCTTC. This codes for CSARDRSEQGRANYGYTF. This sequence joins TRBV20-1 and TRBJ1-2, with D maybe TRBD1 (5 bases). Germline V gene lookup returns CDR1 DFQATT and CDR2 SNEGSKA (reference sequence). The V gene lost 0 bases and the J gene lost 0 bases, with 20 bases spanning the gap. This CDR3 is 18 amino acids long.

The chain uses TRBV2 and TRBJ2-3; a possible D gene is TRBD2 (6 bases). Trimming took off 6 bases at V and 1 base at J, with 11 bases between the two ends. This CDR3 comprises 14 residues. Germline lookup yields CDR1 SNHLY and CDR2 FYNNEI. Here the CDR3 DNA reads TGTGCCAGCAGACTACTAGCTGGCACAGATACGCAGTATTTT. Its protein product is CASRLLAGTDTQYF.

The rearrangement links TRBV9 to TRBJ2-2, with D hard to call. The CDR3 is 13 residues long. Germline CDR1 SGDLS, CDR2 YYNGEE. With 3 bases removed from V and 10 bases from J, the gap between germline ends came to 13 bases. In DNA form, the CDR3 reads TGTGCCAGCAGCGGACCCGGGCATCAGGAGCTGTTTTTT. It translates to CASSGPGHQELFF.

The sample holds a few counts of this clonotype. The chain uses TRBV5-1 and TRBJ2-3, with TRBD2 matching over 11 bases. CDR1 SGHRS and CDR2 YFSETQ come from the germline V gene. This CDR3 spans 17 amino acids. Losses at the gene ends were 2 bases for V and 0 bases for J; bases not matched to a gene: 5. The CDR3 region is CASSFGLAGGSTDTQYF. The DNA of the CDR3 is TGCGCCAGCAGCTTCGGGCTAGCGGGGGGAAGCACAGATACGCAGTATTTT.

As concerns this clonotype: A read error may produce the germline difference seen at one junction end. This chain connects TRBV3-1 to TRBJ2-4, with a possible D match to TRBD1 (6 bases). The J call may be faulty, since TRBJ2-5 better matches the DNA end. CDR3 length equals 13 residues. Germline lookup yields CDR1 LGHDT and CDR2 YNNKEL (reference sequence). The CDR3: CVSRKQGQETQYF. The CDR3 DNA reads TGTGTCAGCAGGAAACAGGGTCAAGAGACCCAGTACTTC.

The V call is TRBV15, the J call TRBJ1-2; D is uncertain. Trimming took off 8 bases at V and 4 bases at J, with 11 bases between the two ends. Germline V gives CDR1 LNHNV, CDR2 YYDKDF (reference sequence). The CDR3 covers 12 residues. In DNA, the CDR3 is TGTGCCACCGTTACAGTTAGCTATGGCTACACCTTC. Its protein is CATVTVSYGYTF.

The chain joins TRBV6-6 to TRBJ2-3; D unclear. The germline CDR1 and CDR2 sequences are MNHNY and SVGAGI (reference sequence). V was trimmed by 6 bases and J by 2 bases, leaving 12 bases between them. The CDR3 spans 14 residues. CDR3 in DNA: TGTGCCAGCAGGCTCGCTCAGGTCACAGATACGCAGTATTTT. Translated: CASRLAQVTDTQYF.

With respect to this clonotype: Possible read error: a much larger clone is one base away. The rearrangement joins TRBV3-1 to TRBJ2-1; D gene uncertain. The CDR3 sequence is 13 residues long. V was shortened by 4 bases and J by 9 bases, with 13 bases between the two germline ends. In germline, CDR1 is LGHDT, CDR2 YNNKEL (reference sequence). CDR3 sequence (DNA): TGTGCCAGCAGCCCCCTGGGGAATGGTGAGCAGTTCTTC. Translating it yields CASSPLGNGEQFF.

The J gene is TRBJ2-3, the V gene TRBV20-1, with TRBD1 matching over 9 bases. There are 14 residues in the CDR3. The trim removed 6 bases at V and 4 bases at J, leaving 8 bases unmatched. CDR1 is DFQATT and CDR2 is SNEGSKA in the germline V gene (reference sequence). CDR3 in DNA: TGCAGTGCCAAACAGGGGGCTTGGGCAGATACGCAGTATTTT. Its protein is CSAKQGAWADTQYF.

The chain employs TRBV5-5 and TRBJ2-3, with TRBD1 matching over 8 bases. The CDR3 has 17 amino acids. Trimming cost V 5 bases and J 0 bases; bases outside gene matches: 11. Germline V gene sequence: CDR1 SGHKS, CDR2 YYEKEE (reference sequence). As DNA, the CDR3 is TGTGCCAGCAGAAAAAAATGGACAGGGACTAGCACAGATACGCAGTATTTT. Residues: CASRKKWTGTSTDTQYF.

Regarding this clonotype: A much larger clone sits a single nucleotide away, making a read error possible. The chain recombines TRBV20-1 with TRBJ2-3; weak D call: TRBD2 (6 bases). V lost 8 bases and J lost 4, with 19 bases in between. Germline V gene lookup returns CDR1 DFQATT and CDR2 SNEGSKA (reference sequence). This CDR3 region has 14 residues. The DNA for the CDR3 is TGCAGTACTAAGGAGGGCAGGATAGCAGATACGCAGTATTTT. Residues: CSTKEGRIADTQYF.

The CDR3 region is CASRPTGQSYNEQYF. In DNA form, the CDR3 reads TGTGCCAGCAGACCCACGGGGCAGTCCTACAATGAGCAGTACTTC. The chain employs TRBV12-3 or TRBV12-4 and TRBJ2-5, with D perhaps assigned TRBD1 or TRBD2 (5 bases each). Trimming took off 6 bases at V and 11 bases at J, with 25 bases between the two ends. The CDR3 runs to 15 residues.

This clonotype has ten or more counts. J is TRBJ1-1 and V is TRBV12-3 or TRBV12-4; D might be TRBD1 (6 bases). V was cut by 6 bases and J by 6 bases, with 20 bases left in between. The CDR3 is 15 amino acids. The CDR3 here is CASRVRGAEVAEAFF. DNA of the CDR3: TGTGCCAGCAGGGTCCGGGGGGCAGAGGTGGCTGAAGCTTTCTTT.

Points on this clonotype: This may come from a read error, since a much larger clone is one base off. This sequence joins TRBV9 and TRBJ2-1, with 7 bases that match TRBD2. V shed 1 base, J shed 5 bases, and the junction held 3 bases outside the gene matches. This CDR3 has 14 amino acids. Germline V lookup: CDR1 SGDLS, CDR2 YYNGEE. CDR3 nucleotide sequence: TGTGCCAGCAGCGTATGGGCGGGAGACAATGAGCAGTTCTTC. Translating gives CASSVWAGDNEQFF.

Only a few counts were recorded for this clonotype. CDR3 loop: CASSQGTGLYQETQYF. CDR3 coding DNA: TGCGCCAGCAGCCAGGGGACAGGGCTGTACCAAGAGACCCAGTACTTC. The chain has TRBV4-1 and TRBJ2-5; 9 bases fit TRBD1. Germline V gives CDR1 MGHRA, CDR2 YSYEKL. Losses at the gene ends were 3 bases for V and 0 bases for J; bases not matched to a gene: 5. The CDR3 is made up of 16 amino acids.

About this clonotype: Sequence at one end of the junction differs from germline and may be a read error. V usage is TRBV6-5 and J usage is TRBJ1-2; D uncertain. Germline V CDR1 and CDR2: MNHEY, SVGAGI. This CDR3 is built from 19 residues. The CDR3 DNA follows: TGTGCCGGCAGTTACTCGTCCGGACGGTCCACCTCCAGGTTAGGGGGCTACACCTTC. Its translation: CAGSYSSGRSTSRLGGYTF.

V and J are TRBV3-1 and TRBJ2-1; the D is unclear. The V gene's germline CDR1 is LGHDT and CDR2 YNNKEL (reference sequence). The CDR3 totals 14 residues. V lost 0 bases to trimming and J lost 4 bases, with 7 bases between them. CDR3 residues: CASSQDGQYNEQFF. CDR3 nucleotides: TGTGCCAGCAGCCAAGATGGGCAGTACAATGAGCAGTTCTTC.

This chain links TRBV15 with TRBJ2-3, with D possibly being TRBD1 or TRBD2 (6 bases each). Germline lookup yields CDR1 LNHNV and CDR2 YYDKDF (reference sequence). Between the trimmed V and J ends, which lost 1 base and 2 bases, there was a span of 10 bases. The CDR3 is 15 residues long. The CDR3 protein is CATSRGGDTTDTQYF. The CDR3 coding sequence is TGTGCCACCAGCAGAGGGGGGGACACCACAGATACGCAGTATTTT.

The chain carries TRBV19 and TRBJ2-1; 11 bases are shared with TRBD2. The trim removed 5 bases at V and 2 bases at J, leaving 2 bases unmatched. This CDR3 spans 15 amino acids. Germline V lookup: CDR1 LNHDA, CDR2 SQIVND (reference sequence). CDR3 region: CASSGTSGAYNEQFF. CDR3 coding DNA: TGTGCCAGTAGTGGGACTAGCGGAGCCTACAATGAGCAGTTCTTC.